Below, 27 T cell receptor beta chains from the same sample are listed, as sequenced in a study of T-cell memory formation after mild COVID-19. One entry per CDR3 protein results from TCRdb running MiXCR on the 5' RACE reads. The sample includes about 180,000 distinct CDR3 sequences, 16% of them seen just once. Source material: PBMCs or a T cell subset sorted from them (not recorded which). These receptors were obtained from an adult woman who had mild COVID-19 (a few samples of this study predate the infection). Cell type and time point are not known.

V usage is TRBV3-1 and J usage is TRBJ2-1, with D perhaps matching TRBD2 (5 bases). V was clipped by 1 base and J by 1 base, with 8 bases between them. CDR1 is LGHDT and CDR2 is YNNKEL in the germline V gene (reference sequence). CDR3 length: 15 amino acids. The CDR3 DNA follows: TGTGCCAGCAGCCAAGGACGGGGATCCTACAATGAGCAGTTCTTC. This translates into CASSQGRGSYNEQFF.

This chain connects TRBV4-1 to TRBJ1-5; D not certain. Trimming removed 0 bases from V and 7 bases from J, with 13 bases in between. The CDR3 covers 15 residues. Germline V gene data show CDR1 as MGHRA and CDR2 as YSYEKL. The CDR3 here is CASSQDQLEGQPQHF. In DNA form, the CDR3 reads TGCGCCAGCAGCCAAGATCAACTGGAAGGCCAGCCCCAGCATTTT.

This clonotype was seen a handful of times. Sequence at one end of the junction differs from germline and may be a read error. The CDR3 sequence is CASSFVHAGELFF. The CDR3, as DNA: TGTGCTAGCAGCTTCGTGCACGCCGGGGAGCTGTTTTTT. This chain links TRBV7-7 with TRBJ2-2; D gene unclear. CDR3 size: 13 residues. CDR1 SSHAT and CDR2 FNYEAQ come from the germline V gene (reference sequence). The full variable domain, with the rest looked up from reference TRBV7-7 and TRBJ2-2, is GAGVSQSPRYKVTKRGQDVTLRCDPISSHATLYWYQQALGQGPEFLTYFNYEAQPDKSGLPSDRFSAERPEGSISTLTIQRTEQRDSAMYRCASSFVHAGELFFGEGSRLTVL.

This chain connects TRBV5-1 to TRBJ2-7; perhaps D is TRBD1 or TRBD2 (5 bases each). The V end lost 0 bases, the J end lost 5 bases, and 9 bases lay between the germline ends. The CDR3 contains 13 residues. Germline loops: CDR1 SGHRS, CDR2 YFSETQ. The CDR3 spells CASSLGDGHEQYF. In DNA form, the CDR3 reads TGCGCCAGCAGCTTGGGGGACGGTCACGAGCAGTACTTC.

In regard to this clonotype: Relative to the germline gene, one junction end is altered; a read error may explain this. As DNA, the CDR3 is TGTGCTAGCAGCTTAGCGCCCGGGAGAGGGTACAATGAGCAGTTCTTC. Amino acids: CASSLAPGRGYNEQFF. The chain combines TRBV7-7 with TRBJ2-1; TRBD2 might be the D (6 bases). The CDR3 length is 16 residues. Germline V gene lookup returns CDR1 SSHAT and CDR2 FNYEAQ (reference sequence).

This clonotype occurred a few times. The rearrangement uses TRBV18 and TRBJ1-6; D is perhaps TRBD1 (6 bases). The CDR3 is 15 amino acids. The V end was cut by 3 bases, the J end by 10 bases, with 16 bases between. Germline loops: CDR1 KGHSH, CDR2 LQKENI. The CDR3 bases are TGTGCCAGCTCACCTCCGGGCAGGGGATTCTCACCCCTCCACTTT. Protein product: CASSPPGRGFSPLHF.

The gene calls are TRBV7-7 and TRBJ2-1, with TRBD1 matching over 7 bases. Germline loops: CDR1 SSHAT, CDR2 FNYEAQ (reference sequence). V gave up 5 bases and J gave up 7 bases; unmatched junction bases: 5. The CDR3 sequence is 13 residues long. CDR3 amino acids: CASSADRLNEQFF. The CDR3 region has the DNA TGTGCCAGCAGCGCGGACAGGCTAAATGAGCAGTTCTTC.

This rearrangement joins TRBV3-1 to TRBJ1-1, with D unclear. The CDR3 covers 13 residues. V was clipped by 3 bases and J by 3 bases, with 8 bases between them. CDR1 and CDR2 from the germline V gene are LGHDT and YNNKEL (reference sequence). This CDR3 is CASSHSRDTEAFF. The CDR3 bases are TGTGCCAGCAGCCACTCGAGGGACACTGAAGCTTTCTTT.

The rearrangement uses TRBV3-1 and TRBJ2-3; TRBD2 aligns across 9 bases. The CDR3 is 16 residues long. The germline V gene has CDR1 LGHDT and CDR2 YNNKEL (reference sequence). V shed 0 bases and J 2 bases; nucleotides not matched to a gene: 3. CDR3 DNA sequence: TGTGCCAGCAGCCAAGATCTAGCGGGGTTCACAGATACGCAGTATTTT. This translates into CASSQDLAGFTDTQYF.

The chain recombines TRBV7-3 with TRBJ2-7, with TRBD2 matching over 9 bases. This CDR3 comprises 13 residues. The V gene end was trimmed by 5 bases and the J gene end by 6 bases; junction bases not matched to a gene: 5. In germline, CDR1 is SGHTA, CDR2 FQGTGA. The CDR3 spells CASSPRGGVEQYF. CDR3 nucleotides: TGTGCCAGCAGCCCGCGGGGGGGTGTCGAGCAGTACTTC.

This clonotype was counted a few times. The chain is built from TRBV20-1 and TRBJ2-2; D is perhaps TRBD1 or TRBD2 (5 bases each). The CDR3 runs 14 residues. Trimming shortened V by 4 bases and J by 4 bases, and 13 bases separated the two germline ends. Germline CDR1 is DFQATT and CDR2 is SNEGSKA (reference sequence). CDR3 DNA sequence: TGCAGTGCTACCCCCGGGGCCGCCACCGGGGAGCTGTTTTTT. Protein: CSATPGAATGELFF.

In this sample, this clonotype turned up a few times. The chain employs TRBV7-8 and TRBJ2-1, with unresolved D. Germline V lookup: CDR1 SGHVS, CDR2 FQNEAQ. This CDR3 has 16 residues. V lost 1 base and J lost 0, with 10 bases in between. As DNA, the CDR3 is TGTGCCAGCAGCTTAGGCACCCAGAGCTCCTACAATGAGCAGTTCTTC. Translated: CASSLGTQSSYNEQFF.

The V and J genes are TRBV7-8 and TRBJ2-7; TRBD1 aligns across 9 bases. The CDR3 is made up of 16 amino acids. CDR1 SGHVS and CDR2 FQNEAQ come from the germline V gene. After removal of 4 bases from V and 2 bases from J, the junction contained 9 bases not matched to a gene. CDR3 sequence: CASSWNRDREAYEQYF. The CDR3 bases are TGTGCCAGCAGCTGGAACCGGGACAGGGAGGCCTACGAGCAGTACTTC.

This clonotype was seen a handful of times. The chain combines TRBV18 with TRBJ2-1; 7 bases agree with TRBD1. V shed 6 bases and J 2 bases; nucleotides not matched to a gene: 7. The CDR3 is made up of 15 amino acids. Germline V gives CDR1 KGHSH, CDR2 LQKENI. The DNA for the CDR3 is TGTGCCAGCTCCTTAGACAGGGTCGCCTACAATGAGCAGTTCTTC. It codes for CASSLDRVAYNEQFF.

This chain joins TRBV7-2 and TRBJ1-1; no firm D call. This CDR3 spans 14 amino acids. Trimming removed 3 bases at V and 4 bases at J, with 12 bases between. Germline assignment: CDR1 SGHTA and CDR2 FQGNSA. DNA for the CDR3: TGTGCCAGCAGCTTTGGTAGACCAGGCACTGAAGCTTTCTTT. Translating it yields CASSFGRPGTEAFF.

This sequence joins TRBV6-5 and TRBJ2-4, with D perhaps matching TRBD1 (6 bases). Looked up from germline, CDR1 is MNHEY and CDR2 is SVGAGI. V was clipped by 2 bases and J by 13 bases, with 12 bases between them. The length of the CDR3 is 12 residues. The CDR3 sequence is CASSYGQGLQYF. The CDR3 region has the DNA TGTGCCAGCAGTTACGGCCAGGGGCTACAGTACTTC.

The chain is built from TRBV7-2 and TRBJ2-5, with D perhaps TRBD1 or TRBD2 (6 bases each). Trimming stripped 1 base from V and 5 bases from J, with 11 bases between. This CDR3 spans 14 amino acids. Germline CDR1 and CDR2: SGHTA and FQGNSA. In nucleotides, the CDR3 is TGTGCCAGCAGCTTAGGGCGGAGGGGGGAGACCCAGTACTTC. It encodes CASSLGRRGETQYF.

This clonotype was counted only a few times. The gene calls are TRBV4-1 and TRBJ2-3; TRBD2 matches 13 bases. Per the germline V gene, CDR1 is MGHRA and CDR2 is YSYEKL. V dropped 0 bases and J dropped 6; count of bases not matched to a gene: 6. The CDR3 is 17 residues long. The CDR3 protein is CASSQERGTSGEDTQYF. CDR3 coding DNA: TGCGCCAGCAGCCAAGAAAGGGGGACTAGCGGGGAGGATACGCAGTATTTT.

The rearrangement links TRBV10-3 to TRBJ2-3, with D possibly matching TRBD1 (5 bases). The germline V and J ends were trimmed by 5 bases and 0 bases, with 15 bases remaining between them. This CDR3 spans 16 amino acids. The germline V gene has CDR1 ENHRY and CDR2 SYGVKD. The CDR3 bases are TGTGCCATCAGTCTCGACAGTCGCACAAGCACAGATACGCAGTATTTT. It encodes CAISLDSRTSTDTQYF.

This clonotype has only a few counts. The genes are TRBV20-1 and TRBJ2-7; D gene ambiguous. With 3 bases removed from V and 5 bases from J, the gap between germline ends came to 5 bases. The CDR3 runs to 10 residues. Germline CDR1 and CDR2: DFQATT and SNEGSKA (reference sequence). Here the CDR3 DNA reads TGCAGTGCTAGTTTGAACGAGCAGTACTTC. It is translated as CSASLNEQYF.

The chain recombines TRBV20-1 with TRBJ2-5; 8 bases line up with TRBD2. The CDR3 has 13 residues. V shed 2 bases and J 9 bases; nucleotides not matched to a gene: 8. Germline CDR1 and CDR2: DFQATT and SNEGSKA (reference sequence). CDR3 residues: CSARTGLDGPQYF. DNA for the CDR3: TGCAGTGCTAGAACGGGACTAGATGGCCCCCAGTACTTC.

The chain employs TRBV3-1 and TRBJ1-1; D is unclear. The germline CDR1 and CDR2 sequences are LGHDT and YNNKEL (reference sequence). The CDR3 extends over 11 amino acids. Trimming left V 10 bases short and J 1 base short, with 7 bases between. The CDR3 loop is CATATNTEAFF. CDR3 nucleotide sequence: TGTGCCACCGCGACGAACACTGAAGCTTTCTTT.

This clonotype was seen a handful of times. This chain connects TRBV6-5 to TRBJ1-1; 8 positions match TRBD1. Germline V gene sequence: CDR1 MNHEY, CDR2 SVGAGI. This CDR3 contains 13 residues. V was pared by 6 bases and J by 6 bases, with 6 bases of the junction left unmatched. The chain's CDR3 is CASRNRGGSEAFF. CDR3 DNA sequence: TGTGCCAGCAGAAACAGGGGGGGGTCTGAAGCTTTCTTT.

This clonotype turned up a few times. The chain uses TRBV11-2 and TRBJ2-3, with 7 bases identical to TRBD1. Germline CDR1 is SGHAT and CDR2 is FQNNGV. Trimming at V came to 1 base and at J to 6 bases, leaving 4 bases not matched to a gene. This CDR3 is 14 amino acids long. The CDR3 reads CASSLADRADTQYF. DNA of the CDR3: TGTGCCAGCAGCTTAGCCGACAGGGCGGATACGCAGTATTTT. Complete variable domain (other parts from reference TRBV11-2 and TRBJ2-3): EAGVAQSPRYKIIEKRQSVAFWCNPISGHATLYWYQQILGQGPKLLIQFQNNGVVDDSQLPKDRFSAERLKGVDSTLKIQPAKLEDSAVYLCASSLADRADTQYFGPGTRLTVL.

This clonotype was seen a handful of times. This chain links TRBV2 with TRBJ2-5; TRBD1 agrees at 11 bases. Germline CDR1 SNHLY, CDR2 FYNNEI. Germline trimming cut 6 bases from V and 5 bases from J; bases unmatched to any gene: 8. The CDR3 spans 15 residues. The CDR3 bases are TGTGCCAGCAGAAGGACAGGGGGCGCCGGGGAGACCCAGTACTTC. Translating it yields CASRRTGGAGETQYF.

The CDR3 loop reads CASIGSQPQHF. The CDR3 DNA reads TGTGCCAGCATAGGGTCGCAGCCCCAGCATTTT. The rearrangement joins TRBV7-3 to TRBJ1-5; D gene uncertain. Trimming cost V 7 bases and J 7 bases, with 8 bases left between them. The CDR3 covers 11 residues. Germline V gives CDR1 SGHTA, CDR2 FQGTGA.

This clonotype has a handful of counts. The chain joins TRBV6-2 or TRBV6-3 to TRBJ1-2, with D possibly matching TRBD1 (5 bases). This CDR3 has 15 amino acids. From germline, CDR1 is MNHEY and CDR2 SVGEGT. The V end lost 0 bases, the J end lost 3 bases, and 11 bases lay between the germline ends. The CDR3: CASSYSSRAHYGYTF. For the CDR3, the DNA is TGTGCCAGCAGTTACTCGAGCAGGGCCCACTATGGCTACACCTTC.